The T cell receptor beta chain described here comes from a study of Graves' ophthalmopathy and Graves' hyperthyroidism. Using RNA transcripts, the TCR beta CDR3 regions were amplified. HTBI-primed RT-PCR formed the first round, and a multiplex PCR formed the second. TCRdb re-called the multiplex PCR reads with MiXCR, one entry per CDR3 protein. This sample carries some 390,000 distinct CDR3 sequences, around 19% of them seen once, and the ten largest clones take 1.6%. This clonotype came up many times. Germline values: CDR1 LGHDT, CDR2 YNNKEL (reference sequence). CDR3 length equals 14 residues. The V end lost 0 bases, the J end lost 4 bases, and 9 bases lay between the germline ends. Pregnant or lactating patients and those with other autoimmune diseases or uncontrolled infections were excluded.

The sequenced sample was peripheral blood. The rearrangement uses TRBV3-1 and TRBJ1-2; D remains unclear. The TCR sequence derives from a woman aged 18-29 years with Graves' ophthalmopathy. CDR3 DNA: TGTGCCAGCAGCCAAGACGGGGTTATCTATGGCTACACCTTC. Its protein product is CASSQDGVIYGYTF.